This is a list of T cell receptor beta chains from one sample in a study of T cell responses to AZD1222 COVID-19 vaccine. Clones were sequenced by immunoSEQ multiplex PCR, and TCRdb holds only the in-frame ones, with some missing. Of 80,000 to 100,000 clones listed, around 92% were seen once; the top ten hold approximately 2.8%. Sequences were derived from peripheral blood, sampled on day 0 of MenACWY control vaccination. The receptors originated from an adult in good health. The CDR3 runs from the conserved cysteine through the conserved F or W. A D gene is named only where the DNA matches it firmly.

V: TRBV7-3; J: TRBJ2-2; length: 15; D: TRBD2; DNA: TGTGCCAGCGGTATCGGGGGGGCCAACACCGGGGAGCTGTTTTTT; CDR3: CASGIGGANTGELFF
V: TRBV5-8; J: TRBJ2-7; length: 13; D: TRBD1; DNA: TGTGCCAGCAGGCCGACAGGGACCTACGAGCAGTACTTC; CDR3: CASRPTGTYEQYF
V: TRBV12-3/TRBV12-4; J: TRBJ1-1; length: 11; D: .; DNA: TGTGCCAGCACGGTACACACTGAAGCTTTCTTT; CDR3: CASTVHTEAFF
V: TRBV4-3; J: TRBJ1-2; length: 13; D: .; DNA: TGCGCCAGCAGCCAAGAAGGCGGCAGTGGCTACACCTTC; CDR3: CASSQEGGSGYTF
V: TRBV4-3; J: TRBJ1-1; length: 14; D: .; DNA: TGCGCCAGCAGCCAAGATTATCTTGGGAGAGTAGCTTTCTTT; CDR3: CASSQDYLGRVAFF
V: TRBV19; J: TRBJ2-7; length: 13; D: TRBD1; DNA: TGTGCCAGTAGTACGGGACAGCTCTACGAGCAGTACTTC; CDR3: CASSTGQLYEQYF
V: TRBV3-1/TRBV3-2; J: TRBJ1-2; length: 13; D: TRBD1; DNA: TGTGCCAGCAGCCAAGGGGACAGGGCTGGCTACACCTTC; CDR3: CASSQGDRAGYTF
V: TRBV4-3; J: TRBJ1-2; length: 15; D: .; DNA: TGCGCCAGCAGCCAAGAAAGAGGGCAGGGTGATGGCTACACCTTC; CDR3: CASSQERGQGDGYTF
V: TRBV5-4; J: TRBJ2-7; length: 13; D: .; DNA: TGTGCCAGCAGCTTGGCGGGACAACACGAGCAGTACTTC; CDR3: CASSLAGQHEQYF
V: TRBV7-8; J: TRBJ2-2; length: 17; D: TRBD2; DNA: TGTGCCAGCAGCGGGCGGGGACTAGCGGCGAACACCGGGGAGCTGTTTTTT; CDR3: CASSGRGLAANTGELFF
V: TRBV11-2; J: TRBJ2-5; length: 14; D: TRBD2; DNA: TGTGCCAGCAGCTTAGTGGGGGGGAGGGAGACCCAGTACTTC; CDR3: CASSLVGGRETQYF
V: TRBV15; J: TRBJ1-5; length: 12; D: .; DNA: TGTGCCACCAGCAGAGACATTCAGCCCCAGCATTTT; CDR3: CATSRDIQPQHF
V: TRBV29-1; J: TRBJ2-3; length: 13; D: TRBD1; DNA: TGCAGCGCCTCGACAGGGGTAACAGATACGCAGTATTTT; CDR3: CSASTGVTDTQYF
V: TRBV11-3; J: TRBJ2-1; length: 13; D: .; DNA: TGTGCCAGCAGCTTAGGAGGAAGCCGTGAGCAGTTCTTC; CDR3: CASSLGGSREQFF
V: TRBV6-5; J: TRBJ1-4; length: 14; D: .; DNA: TGTGCCAGCAGAGGAACTGCTTCGAATGAAAAACTGTTTTTT; CDR3: CASRGTASNEKLFF
V: TRBV11-3; J: TRBJ2-2; length: 19; D: TRBD2; DNA: TGTGCCAGCAGCTTAGCTCTAGCGGGGGGGCGAGCGAACACCGGGGAGCTGTTTTTT; CDR3: CASSLALAGGRANTGELFF
V: TRBV5-1; J: TRBJ2-3; length: 16; D: TRBD2; DNA: TGCGCCAGCAGCTTGACTAGCGGGGGCTCCACAGATACGCAGTATTTT; CDR3: CASSLTSGGSTDTQYF
V: TRBV6-1; J: TRBJ1-2; length: 14; D: .; DNA: TGTGCCAGCAGTGAAATCCCAGGCGACTATGGCTACACCTTC; CDR3: CASSEIPGDYGYTF